This TCR beta chain was retrieved from a study of spatial heterogeneity in lung cancer. Study-level findings and limits: Ubiquitous nonsynonymous mutations were tracked by counts of ubiquitous expanded TCRs, and regional ones by counts of regional expanded TCRs. Mutation counts in tumors were tracked by counts of expanded intratumoral alpha and beta TCRs.

This clonotype has ten or more counts. Its matching antigen is unknown. TCRdb re-called the 5' RACE reads through MiXCR, storing one row per CDR3 protein. In the table there are about 11,000 distinct CDR3 sequences, over 4.5% of which are singletons. Germline CDR1 SNHLY, CDR2 FYNNEI. V lost 0 bases and J 1 base, leaving 5 bases between the germline ends. CDR3 length: 14 residues. The time point here: sample taken at primary tumor resection. The source was lung tumor tissue, collected at surgery. The chain is built from TRBV2 and TRBJ2-3; D gene ambiguous. The origin of this receptor is a male donor with early-stage non-small cell lung cancer. Here the CDR3 DNA reads TGTGCCAGCAGTGAAGCGCTGGGCACAGATACGCAGTATTTT. Its translation is CASSEALGTDTQYF.